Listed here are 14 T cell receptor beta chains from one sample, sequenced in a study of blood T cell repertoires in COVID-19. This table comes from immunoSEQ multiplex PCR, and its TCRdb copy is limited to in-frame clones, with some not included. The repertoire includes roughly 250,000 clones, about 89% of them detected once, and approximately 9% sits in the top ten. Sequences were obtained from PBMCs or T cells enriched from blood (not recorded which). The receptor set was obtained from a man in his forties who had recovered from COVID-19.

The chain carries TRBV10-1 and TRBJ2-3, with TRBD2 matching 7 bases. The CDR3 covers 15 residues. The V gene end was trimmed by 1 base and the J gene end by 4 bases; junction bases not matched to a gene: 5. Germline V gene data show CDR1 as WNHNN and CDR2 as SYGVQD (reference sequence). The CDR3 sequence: CASSEFGGGSDTQYF. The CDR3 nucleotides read TGCGCCAGCAGTGAGTTTGGGGGGGGGTCAGATACGCAGTATTTT.

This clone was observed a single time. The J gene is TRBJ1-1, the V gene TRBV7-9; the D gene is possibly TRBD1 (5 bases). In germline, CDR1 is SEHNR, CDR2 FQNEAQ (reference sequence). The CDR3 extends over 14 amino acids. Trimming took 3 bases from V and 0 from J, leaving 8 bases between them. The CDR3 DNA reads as TGTGCCAGCAGCTTGGACACTATGAACACTGAAGCTTTCTTT. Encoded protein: CASSLDTMNTEAFF.

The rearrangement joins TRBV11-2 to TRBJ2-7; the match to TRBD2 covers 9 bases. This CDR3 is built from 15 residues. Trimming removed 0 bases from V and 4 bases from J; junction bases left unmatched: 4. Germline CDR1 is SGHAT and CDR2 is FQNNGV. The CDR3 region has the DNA TGTGCCAGCAGCTTAGATCATAGCGGGAGTTACGAGCAGTACTTC. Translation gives CASSLDHSGSYEQYF. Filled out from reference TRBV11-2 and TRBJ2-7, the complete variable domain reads EAGVAQSPRYKIIEKRQSVAFWCNPISGHATLYWYQQILGQGPKLLIQFQNNGVVDDSQLPKDRFSAERLKGVDSTLKIQPAKLEDSAVYLCASSLDHSGSYEQYFGPGTRLTVT.

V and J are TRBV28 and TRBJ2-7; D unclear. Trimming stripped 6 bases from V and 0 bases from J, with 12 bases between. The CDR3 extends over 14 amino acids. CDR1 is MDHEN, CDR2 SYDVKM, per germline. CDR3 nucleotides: TGTGCCAGCAGCACTGTCCCGATCTCCTACGAGCAGTACTTC. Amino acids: CASSTVPISYEQYF.

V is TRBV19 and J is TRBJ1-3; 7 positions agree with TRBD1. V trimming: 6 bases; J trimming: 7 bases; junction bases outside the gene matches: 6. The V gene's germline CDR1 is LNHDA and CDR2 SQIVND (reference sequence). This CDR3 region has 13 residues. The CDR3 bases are TGTGCCAGTAGCCTGACAGGGAGGAACACCATATATTTT. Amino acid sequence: CASSLTGRNTIYF.

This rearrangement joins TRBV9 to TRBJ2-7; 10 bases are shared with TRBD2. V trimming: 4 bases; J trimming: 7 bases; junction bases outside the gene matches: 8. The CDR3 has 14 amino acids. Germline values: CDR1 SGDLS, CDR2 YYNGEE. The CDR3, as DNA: TGTGCCAGCAGCACCACGGGACTAGCGAGGGAGCAGTACTTC. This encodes CASSTTGLAREQYF.

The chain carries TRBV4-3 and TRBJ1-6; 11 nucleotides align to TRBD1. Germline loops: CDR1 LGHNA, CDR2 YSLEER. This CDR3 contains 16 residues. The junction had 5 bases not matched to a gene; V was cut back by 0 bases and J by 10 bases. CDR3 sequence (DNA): TGCGCCAGCAGCCAAGATGCCGGGACAGGGGGATCACCCCTCCACTTT. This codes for CASSQDAGTGGSPLHF.

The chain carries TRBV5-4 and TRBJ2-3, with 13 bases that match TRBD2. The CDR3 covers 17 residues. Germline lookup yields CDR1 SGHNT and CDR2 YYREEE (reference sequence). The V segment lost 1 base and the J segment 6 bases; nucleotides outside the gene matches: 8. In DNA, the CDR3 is TGTGCCAGCAGCTTGCTACTAGCGGGAGGGGCCGAGGATACGCAGTATTTT. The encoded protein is CASSLLLAGGAEDTQYF.

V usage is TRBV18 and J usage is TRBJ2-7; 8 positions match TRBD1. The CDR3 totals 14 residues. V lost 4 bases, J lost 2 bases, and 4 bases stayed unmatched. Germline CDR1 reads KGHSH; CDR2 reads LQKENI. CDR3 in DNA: TGTGCCAGCTCACACGGACAGGGAACCTACGAGCAGTACTTC. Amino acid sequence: CASSHGQGTYEQYF. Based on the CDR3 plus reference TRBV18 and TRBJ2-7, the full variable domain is NAGVMQNPRHLVRRRGQEARLRCSPMKGHSHVYWYRQLPEEGLKFMVYLQKENIIDESGMPKERFSAEFPKEGPSILRIQQVVRGDSAAYFCASSHGQGTYEQYFGPGTRLTVT.

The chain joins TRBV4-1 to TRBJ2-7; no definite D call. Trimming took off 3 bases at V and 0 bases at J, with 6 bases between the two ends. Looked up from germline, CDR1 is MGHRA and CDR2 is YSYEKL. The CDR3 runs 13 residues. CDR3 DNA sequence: TGCGCCAGCAGCCAGGCCGTCTCCTACGAGCAGTACTTC. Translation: CASSQAVSYEQYF.

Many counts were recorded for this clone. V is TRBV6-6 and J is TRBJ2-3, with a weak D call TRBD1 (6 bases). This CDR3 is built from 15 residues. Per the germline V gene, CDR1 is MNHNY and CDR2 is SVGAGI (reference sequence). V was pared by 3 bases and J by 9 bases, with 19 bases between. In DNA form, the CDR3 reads TGTGCCAGCAGTTATTCCAGGGGCGAGGGGGTGACGCAGTATTTT. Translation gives CASSYSRGEGVTQYF.

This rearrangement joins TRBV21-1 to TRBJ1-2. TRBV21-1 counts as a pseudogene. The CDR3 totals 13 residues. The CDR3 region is CASSKAAVHGYTF. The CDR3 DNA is TGTGCCAGCAGCAAAGCGGCGGTCCATGGCTACACCTTC.

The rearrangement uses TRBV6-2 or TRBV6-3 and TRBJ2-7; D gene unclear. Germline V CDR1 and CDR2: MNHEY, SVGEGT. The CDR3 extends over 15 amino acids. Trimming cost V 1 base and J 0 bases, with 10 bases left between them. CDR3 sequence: CASSYYNANSYEQYF. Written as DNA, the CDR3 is TGTGCCAGCAGTTACTATAACGCGAACTCCTACGAGCAGTACTTC.

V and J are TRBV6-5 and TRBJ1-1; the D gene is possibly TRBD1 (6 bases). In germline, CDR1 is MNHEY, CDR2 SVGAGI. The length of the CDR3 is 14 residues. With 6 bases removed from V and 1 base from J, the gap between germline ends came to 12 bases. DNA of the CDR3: TGTGCCAGCAGCTTGGCGGGGGCGAACACTGAAGCTTTCTTT. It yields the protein CASSLAGANTEAFF.